The T cell receptor beta chain described here comes from a study of CD8+CD57+ T cells in acquired aplastic anemia. CDR3 and TCR beta VDJ profiling relied on a genomic DNA template. In TCRdb, the reads were re-called with MiXCR into one record per CDR3 protein. The sample has about 160,000 distinct CDR3 sequences; around 75% are singletons. Patients picked for sequencing had shown CD8+CD57+ cell expansion detected by flow cytometry. Only one count was recorded for this clonotype. The V end lost 2 bases, the J end lost 5 bases, and 13 bases lay between the germline ends. The germline CDR1 and CDR2 sequences are LNHNV and YYDKDF (reference sequence). This CDR3 has 15 amino acids.

The sample consisted of sorted CD4+, CD8+, or CD8+CD57+ T cells (not recorded which) from PBMCs. V gene TRBV15 combines with J gene TRBJ2-1; D not resolved. The source is a human donor with aplastic anemia. CDR3 sequence (DNA): TGTGCCACCAGCAGACGCGCGAATTTGGACAATGAGCAGTTCTTC. It yields the protein CATSRRANLDNEQFF.